A single sample gave rise to the 19 T cell receptor beta chains below, sequenced in a study of beta chain features in type 1 diabetes. Expressed TCRB transcripts were sequenced because the entire RNA isolate underwent reverse transcription. The protocol was immunoSEQ multiplex PCR, while the TCRdb copy is restricted to in-frame clones and leaves out a portion. This sample carries approximately 470,000 clones, about 32% of them seen once, and the ten largest clones take around 0.065%. The sample consisted of naive CD4+ T cells from blood. These receptors originate from a man in his late teens or twenties in good health.

This clone was seen a few times. V usage is TRBV7-9 and J usage is TRBJ1-4; no definite D call. Germline CDR1 is SEHNR and CDR2 is FQNEAQ (reference sequence). Trimming removed 5 bases from V and 8 bases from J, with 15 bases in between. The CDR3 runs 14 residues. The CDR3 region has the DNA TGTGCCAGCAGCCTAGTGGGGATTGGGGAAAAACTGTTTTTT. Translation: CASSLVGIGEKLFF.

This clone has more than one count but fewer than ten. The chain uses TRBV29-1 and TRBJ2-5; TRBD2 matches at 11 bases. The CDR3 loop spans 15 amino acids. V was pared by 8 bases and J by 2 bases, with 10 bases of the junction left unmatched. From germline, CDR1 is SQVTM and CDR2 ANQGSEA. Written as DNA, the CDR3 is TGCAGCTTCAAGCCGGGACTAGCGGTTCAAGAGACCCAGTACTTC. Translated: CSFKPGLAVQETQYF.

J is TRBJ1-2 and V is TRBV6-5, with a possible D match to TRBD1 (6 bases). CDR3 size: 14 residues. V lost 7 bases, J lost 5 bases, and 17 bases lay in between. Germline assignment: CDR1 MNHEY and CDR2 SVGAGI. The CDR3 here is CASTDRQGVYGYTF. For the CDR3, the DNA is TGTGCCAGCACTGACAGGCAGGGAGTTTATGGCTACACCTTC.

The sample holds a few counts of this clone. This specimen includes other DNA sequences encoding the same CDR3. The V gene is TRBV30, the J gene TRBJ1-5, with D tentatively TRBD1 (5 bases). Per the germline V gene, CDR1 is GTSNPN and CDR2 is SVGIG (reference sequence). The V end lost 1 base, the J end lost 3 bases, and 7 bases lay between the germline ends. The CDR3 totals 13 residues. CDR3 sequence: CAWSGGSNQPQHF. The CDR3 DNA reads TGTGCCTGGAGTGGGGGCTCCAATCAGCCCCAGCATTTT.

The chain combines TRBV6-1 with TRBJ2-4; D unclear. CDR3 length: 12 residues. Trimming took off 2 bases at V and 8 bases at J, with 7 bases between the two ends. Germline CDR1 MNHNS, CDR2 SASEGT. The DNA of the CDR3 is TGTGCCAGCAGTGAAATGTGGGACATTCAGTACTTC. It is translated as CASSEMWDIQYF.

V usage is TRBV9 and J usage is TRBJ2-3, with 9 nucleotides matching TRBD2. The CDR3 spans 15 residues. V was pared by 4 bases and J by 5 bases, with 8 bases of the junction left unmatched. CDR1 is SGDLS and CDR2 is YYNGEE in the germline V gene. As DNA, the CDR3 is TGTGCCAGCAGCCCCCGGACTAGCGCTTTAGATACGCAGTATTTT. This sequence encodes CASSPRTSALDTQYF.

V gene TRBV9 combines with J gene TRBJ2-2, with D hard to call. This CDR3 spans 12 amino acids. Germline V gene lookup returns CDR1 SGDLS and CDR2 YYNGEE. V dropped 3 bases and J dropped 6 bases, with 6 bases sitting between them. CDR3 coding DNA: TGTGCCAGCAGCGCCCCCCCCGGGGAGCTGTTTTTT. Its protein product is CASSAPPGELFF.

This clone occurred a few times. This chain uses TRBV9 with TRBJ2-7; TRBD1 aligns across 7 bases. The CDR3 is 15 residues long. Germline V gives CDR1 SGDLS, CDR2 YYNGEE. Trimming at V came to 4 bases and at J to 6 bases, leaving 13 bases not matched to a gene. Here the CDR3 DNA reads TGTGCCAGCAGCCCGCACTCGACAGGGCTGAGCGAGCAGTACTTC. Protein sequence: CASSPHSTGLSEQYF.

This clone was counted between two and nine times. The rearrangement uses TRBV5-4 and TRBJ1-5; a weak D match, TRBD1 (6 bases). Trimming removed 0 bases at V and 3 bases at J, with 7 bases between. Germline CDR1 reads SGHNT; CDR2 reads YYREEE (reference sequence). The CDR3 sequence is 14 residues long. The CDR3: CASSLDRANQPQHF. The DNA of the CDR3 is TGTGCCAGCAGCTTGGACAGGGCCAATCAGCCCCAGCATTTT.

This sequence joins TRBV10-3 and TRBJ2-7, with D perhaps matching TRBD1 (6 bases). The CDR3 has 16 residues. CDR1 is ENHRY and CDR2 is SYGVKD in the germline V gene. V was clipped by 0 bases and J by 6 bases, with 18 bases between them. CDR3 residues: CAISESGGHQGGEQYF. The CDR3 DNA sequence: TGTGCCATCAGTGAGTCGGGCGGACACCAAGGGGGCGAGCAGTACTTC.

The sample holds a few counts of this clone. The V and J genes are TRBV30 and TRBJ1-1, with D possibly being TRBD1 (6 bases). Germline V gene data show CDR1 as GTSNPN and CDR2 as SVGIG (reference sequence). The V end was cut by 0 bases, the J end by 5 bases, with 22 bases between. The CDR3 runs to 17 residues. CDR3 sequence reads: CAWSVRPPTGRETEAFF. In nucleotides, the CDR3 is TGTGCCTGGAGTGTACGTCCCCCTACAGGGAGGGAAACTGAAGCTTTCTTT.

The rearrangement links TRBV10-3 to TRBJ2-7; D may be TRBD2 (6 bases). Germline V gives CDR1 ENHRY, CDR2 SYGVKD. The CDR3 extends over 15 amino acids. V dropped 0 bases and J dropped 2 bases, with 11 bases sitting between them. In nucleotides, the CDR3 is TGTGCCATCAGTGAGTCTGGCGGGGCCACCTACGAGCAGTACTTC. Translating it yields CAISESGGATYEQYF.

This chain joins TRBV29-1 and TRBJ1-1, with D possibly TRBD1 on 5 matching bases. The V gene lost 4 bases and the J gene lost 5 bases, with 17 bases spanning the gap. This CDR3 spans 14 amino acids. Looked up from germline, CDR1 is SQVTM and CDR2 is ANQGSEA. CDR3 region: CSVGQGGVWTEAFF. Written as DNA, the CDR3 is TGCAGCGTTGGTCAGGGAGGGGTGTGGACTGAAGCTTTCTTT.

This clone was counted a few times. This rearrangement joins TRBV30 to TRBJ2-3, with no clear D. The CDR3 has 13 amino acids. Between the trimmed V and J ends, which lost 1 base and 2 bases, there was a span of 7 bases. Germline lookup yields CDR1 GTSNPN and CDR2 SVGIG (reference sequence). The CDR3 DNA reads TGTGCCTGGAGTGCCAAGGCCACAGATACGCAGTATTTT. It specifies CAWSAKATDTQYF.

This clone was observed a few times. V is TRBV30 and J is TRBJ1-1, with a tentative D call TRBD1 (5 bases). CDR3 length equals 12 residues. Germline values: CDR1 GTSNPN, CDR2 SVGIG (reference sequence). Trimming took off 4 bases at V and 6 bases at J, with 12 bases between the two ends. CDR3 loop: CAWTGTSPEAFF. In nucleotides, the CDR3 is TGTGCCTGGACCGGGACTTCACCTGAAGCTTTCTTT.

In its sample, this clone was seen a few times. The V and J genes are TRBV18 and TRBJ1-5, with 8 bases matching TRBD1. Trimming at V came to 3 bases and at J to 2 bases, leaving 9 bases not matched to a gene. The CDR3 spans 17 residues. Germline CDR1 and CDR2: KGHSH and LQKENI. CDR3 residues: CASSPVAGTGGNQPQHF. The CDR3 DNA reads TGTGCCAGCTCACCGGTGGCCGGGACAGGCGGCAATCAGCCCCAGCATTTT.

The sample holds a few counts of this clone. Other DNA sequences within the sample encode an identical CDR3. This chain links TRBV5-1 with TRBJ2-5; no firm D call. Germline V CDR1 and CDR2: SGHRS, YFSETQ. With 4 bases removed from V and 2 bases from J, the gap between germline ends came to 3 bases. The CDR3 has 11 amino acids. The CDR3 bases are TGCGCCAGCAGCCGTCAAGAGACCCAGTACTTC. Encoded protein: CASSRQETQYF.

This CDR3 is CASSARTGINEQFF. The DNA of the CDR3 is TGTGCCAGCAGCGCCCGGACAGGGATAAATGAGCAGTTCTTC. The J gene is TRBJ2-1, the V gene TRBV11-1, with TRBD1 matching over 8 bases. CDR1 and CDR2 from the germline V gene are SGHAT and FQDESV (reference sequence). V shed 5 bases and J 7 bases; nucleotides not matched to a gene: 7. The CDR3 is 14 amino acids.

This sequence joins TRBV5-1 and TRBJ1-1; tentative D call: TRBD1 (5 bases). V was clipped by 4 bases and J by 5 bases, with 6 bases between them. The CDR3 is 11 amino acids. CDR1 is SGHRS, CDR2 YFSETQ, per germline. The CDR3 region has the DNA TGCGCCAGCAGCAAGGGGACTGAAGCTTTCTTT. This translates into CASSKGTEAFF.